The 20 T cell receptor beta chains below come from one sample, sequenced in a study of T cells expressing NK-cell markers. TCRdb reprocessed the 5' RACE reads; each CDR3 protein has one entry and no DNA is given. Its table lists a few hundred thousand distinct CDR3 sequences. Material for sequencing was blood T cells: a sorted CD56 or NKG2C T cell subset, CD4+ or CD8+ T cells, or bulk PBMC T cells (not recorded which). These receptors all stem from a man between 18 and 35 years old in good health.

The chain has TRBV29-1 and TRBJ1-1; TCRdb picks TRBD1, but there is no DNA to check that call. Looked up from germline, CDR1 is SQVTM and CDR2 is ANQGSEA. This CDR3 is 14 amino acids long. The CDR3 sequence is CSTKTGIGSTEAFF.

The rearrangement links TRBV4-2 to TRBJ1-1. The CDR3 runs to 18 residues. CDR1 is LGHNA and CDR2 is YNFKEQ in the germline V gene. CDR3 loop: CASSQAQAGRAGNTEAFF.

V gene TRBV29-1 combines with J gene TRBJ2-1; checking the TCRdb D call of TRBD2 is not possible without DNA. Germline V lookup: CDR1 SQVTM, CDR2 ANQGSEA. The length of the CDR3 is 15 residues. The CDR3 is CSVGGPGLAGAEQFF.

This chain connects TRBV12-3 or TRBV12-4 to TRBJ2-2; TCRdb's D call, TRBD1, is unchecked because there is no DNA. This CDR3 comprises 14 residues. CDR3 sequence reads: CTTTGGSATGELFF.

This chain's CDR3 is CASSLASTGVEFF. The V and J genes are TRBV12-3 or TRBV12-4 and TRBJ2-1; TCRdb calls TRBD1, which cannot be checked without DNA. The CDR3 has 13 residues.

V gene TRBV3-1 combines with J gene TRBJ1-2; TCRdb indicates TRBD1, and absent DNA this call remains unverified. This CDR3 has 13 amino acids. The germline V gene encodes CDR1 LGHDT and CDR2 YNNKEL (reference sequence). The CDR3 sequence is CASSQLGATGYTF.

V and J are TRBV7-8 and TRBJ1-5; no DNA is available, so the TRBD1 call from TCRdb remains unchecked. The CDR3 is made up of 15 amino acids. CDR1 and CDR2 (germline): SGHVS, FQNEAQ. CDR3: CASSLIAGAGQPQHF.

The CDR3 sequence is CASSQRDRDRPSYEQYF. V is TRBV7-2 and J is TRBJ2-7; TCRdb outputs TRBD1, but without DNA this stays unchecked. Germline-derived CDR1 and CDR2 are SGHTA and FQGNSA. The CDR3 sequence is 17 residues long.

CDR3 in amino acids: CAWASGYTDTQYF. This sequence joins TRBV30 and TRBJ2-3; the TCRdb D gene call, TRBD2, has no DNA to confirm it. The germline CDR1 and CDR2 sequences are GTSNPN and SVGIG (reference sequence). The CDR3 sequence is 13 residues long. Looking up the rest from reference TRBV30 and TRBJ2-3 gives the full variable domain: SQTIHQWPATLVQPVGSPLSLECTVEGTSNPNLYWYRQAAGRGLQLLFYSVGIGQISSEVPQNLSASRPQDRQFILSSKKLLLSDSGFYLCAWASGYTDTQYFGPGTRLTVL.

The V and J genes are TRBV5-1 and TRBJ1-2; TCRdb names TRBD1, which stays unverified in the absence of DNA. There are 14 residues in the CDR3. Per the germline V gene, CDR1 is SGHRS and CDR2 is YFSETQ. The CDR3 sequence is CASRSQPGDYGYTF.

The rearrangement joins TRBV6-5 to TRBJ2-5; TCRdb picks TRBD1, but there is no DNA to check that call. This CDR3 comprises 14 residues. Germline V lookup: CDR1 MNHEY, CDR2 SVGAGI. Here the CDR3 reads CASSPRQIQETQYF.

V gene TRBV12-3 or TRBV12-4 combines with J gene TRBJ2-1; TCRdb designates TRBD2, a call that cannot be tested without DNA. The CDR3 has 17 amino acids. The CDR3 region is CASRGLAARRRVYEQFF.

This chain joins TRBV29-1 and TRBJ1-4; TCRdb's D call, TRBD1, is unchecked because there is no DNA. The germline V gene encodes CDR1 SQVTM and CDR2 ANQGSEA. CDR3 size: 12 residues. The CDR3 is CSVLGQGEKLFF.

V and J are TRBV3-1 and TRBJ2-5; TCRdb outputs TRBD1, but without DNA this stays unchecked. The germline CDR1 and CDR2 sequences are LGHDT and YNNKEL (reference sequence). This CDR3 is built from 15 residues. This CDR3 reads CASSHRSGHQETQYF.

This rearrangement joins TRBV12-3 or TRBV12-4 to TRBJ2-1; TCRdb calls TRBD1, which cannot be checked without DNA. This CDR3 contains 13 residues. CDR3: CASKPGTGDEQFF.

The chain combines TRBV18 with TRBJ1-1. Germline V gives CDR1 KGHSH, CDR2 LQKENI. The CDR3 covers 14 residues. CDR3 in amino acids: CASSPSQWQTEAFF.

The CDR3 reads CASSSPGLAGPNEQFF. This chain uses TRBV5-4 with TRBJ2-1; TCRdb names TRBD2, which stays unverified in the absence of DNA. In germline, CDR1 is SGHNT, CDR2 YYREEE (reference sequence). This CDR3 contains 16 residues.

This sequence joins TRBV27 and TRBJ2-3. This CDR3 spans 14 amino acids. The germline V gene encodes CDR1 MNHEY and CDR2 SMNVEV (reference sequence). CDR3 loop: CASSYSKSTDTQYF.

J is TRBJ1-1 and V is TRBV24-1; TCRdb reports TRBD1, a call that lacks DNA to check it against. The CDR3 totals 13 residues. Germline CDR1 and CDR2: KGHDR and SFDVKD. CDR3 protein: CATSARENTEAFF.

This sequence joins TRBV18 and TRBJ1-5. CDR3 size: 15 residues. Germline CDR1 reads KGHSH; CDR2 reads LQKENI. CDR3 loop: CASSPTGMSNQPQHF. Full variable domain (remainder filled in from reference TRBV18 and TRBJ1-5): NAGVMQNPRHLVRRRGQEARLRCSPMKGHSHVYWYRQLPEEGLKFMVYLQKENIIDESGMPKERFSAEFPKEGPSILRIQQVVRGDSAAYFCASSPTGMSNQPQHFGDGTRLSIL.